This T cell receptor (beta chain) stems from a study of T cell responses to AZD1222 COVID-19 vaccine. Profiling relied on immunoSEQ multiplex PCR, and the TCRdb table lists in-frame clones only, not all of them. The sample comprises over 150,000 clones, about 93% of which are singletons, and more than 0.85% rests with the top ten. The germline CDR1 and CDR2 sequences are SNHLY and FYNNEI. The CDR3 length is 15 residues. V was shortened by 3 bases and J by 4 bases, with 15 bases between the two germline ends. The receptor's source is an adult who received the MenACWY meningococcal vaccine as a control. This material consisted of peripheral blood, taken 28 days after the second dose of the MenACWY control vaccine. The rearrangement joins TRBV2 to TRBJ1-2; TRBD1 might be the D (5 bases). In DNA form, the CDR3 reads TGTGCCAGCAGTGAGGGCAGGGTGAGGAGCTATGGCTACACCTTC. This gives the protein CASSEGRVRSYGYTF.